This TCR beta chain is from a study of T-cell reconstitution after alpha-beta-depleted transplantation in children. Study findings and constraints: Counts and diversity of T cells one year after transplant came mostly from newly produced T cells. It was surviving recipient T cells and thymic progenitors that gave some patients high TCRbeta diversity at day 60.

Molecular barcoding with unique molecular identifiers was used for the TCRbeta library. TCRdb ran MiXCR on the PCR reads and lists one entry per CDR3 protein. The data hold fewer than 550,000 distinct CDR3 sequences, with roughly 16% observed a single time. The CDR3 runs to 16 residues. CDR1 is SEHNR, CDR2 FQNEAQ, per germline (reference sequence). V lost 3 bases and J lost 0; bases outside the gene matches: 2. In its sample, this clonotype was seen a few times. Its antigen is unidentified. The clonotype was recovered from a boy in the first two years of life who had a stem cell transplant for Wiskott-Aldrich syndrome, so the T cells may come from the graft donor. Here the sequenced sample was PBMCs, mostly from graft donor cells, taken 360 days after TCRalphabeta/CD19-depleted stem cell transplant. The chain uses TRBV7-9 and TRBJ2-3, with 11 bases matching TRBD2. The CDR3 bases are TGTGCCAGCAGCTTCCGGACTAGCGGGAGCACAGATACGCAGTATTTT. Translated: CASSFRTSGSTDTQYF.